Presented here are 20 T cell receptor beta chains from one specimen sequenced in a study of beta chain features in type 1 diabetes. Expressed TCRB transcripts were sequenced because the entire RNA isolate underwent reverse transcription. Assay: immunoSEQ multiplex PCR; the TCRdb copy retains only in-frame clones and omits some. Of more than 300,000 clones detected, around 9.3% appear once; the ten largest clones hold 0.95% to 1.1%. These receptors lack a known antigen. Regarding the study as a whole: Patients with Type 1 diabetes showed moderately but significantly shorter TCRB CDR3s in all four CD4+ subsets.

Sequenced: central memory CD4+ T cells from blood. Receptors were obtained from a man aged 25 to 45 with type 1 diabetes.

This clone has a handful of counts. The chain carries TRBV2 and TRBJ2-7; a weak D match, TRBD1 (5 bases). CDR1 and CDR2 (germline): SNHLY, FYNNEI. There are 15 residues in the CDR3. V shed 3 bases and J shed 3 bases, with 15 bases lying between them. The CDR3 sequence: CASSDPQGSYYEQYF. The CDR3, as DNA: TGTGCCAGCAGTGATCCCCAGGGAAGCTACTACGAGCAGTACTTC.

This clone came up a few times. J is TRBJ2-7 and V is TRBV28; TRBD2 matches 7 bases. Germline CDR1 and CDR2: MDHEN and SYDVKM. V lost 8 bases and J lost 3; bases outside the gene matches: 10. There are 14 residues in the CDR3. In DNA, the CDR3 is TGTGCCAGCGGCCCCCCGGGGGGAATCTACGAGCAGTACTTC. This translates into CASGPPGGIYEQYF.

There are a few counts of this clone. The gene calls are TRBV5-1 and TRBJ2-7; D uncertain. Germline V gene lookup returns CDR1 SGHRS and CDR2 YFSETQ. The CDR3 length is 11 residues. Trimming shortened V by 0 bases and J by 7 bases, and 5 bases separated the two germline ends. The CDR3, as DNA: TGCGCCAGCAGCTTGGAGGTAGAGCAGTACTTC. This gives the protein CASSLEVEQYF. Supplemented by reference TRBV5-1 and TRBJ2-7, the full variable domain reads KAGVTQTPRYLIKTRGQQVTLSCSPISGHRSVSWYQQTPGQGLQFLFEYFSETQRNKGNFPGRFSGRQFSNSRSEMNVSTLELGDSALYLCASSLEVEQYFGPGTRLTVT.

This clone was recorded a few times. The V and J genes are TRBV6-6 and TRBJ1-2; D uncertain. CDR1 is MNHNY and CDR2 is SVGAGI in the germline V gene (reference sequence). The V end was cut by 2 bases, the J end by 6 bases, with 7 bases between. The CDR3 has 12 residues. The CDR3 loop reads CASSYRGNGYTF. CDR3 DNA sequence: TGTGCCAGCAGTTACCGGGGAAATGGCTACACCTTC.

This clone has at least ten counts. The genes are TRBV4-3 and TRBJ2-3; 9 nucleotides line up with TRBD2. Germline CDR1 reads LGHNA; CDR2 reads YSLEER. The CDR3 has 16 amino acids. V dropped 0 bases and J dropped 5; count of bases not matched to a gene: 6. CDR3 loop: CASSQDLRGGLDTQYF. CDR3 DNA sequence: TGCGCCAGCAGCCAAGACTTGCGGGGGGGCTTAGATACGCAGTATTTT.

This clone showed up just a few times. V usage is TRBV9 and J usage is TRBJ1-5; D perhaps matches TRBD1 (5 bases). Germline V lookup: CDR1 SGDLS, CDR2 YYNGEE. V gave up 4 bases and J gave up 9 bases, with 17 bases separating them. This CDR3 has 14 amino acids. The chain's CDR3 is CASSMDNSRGPQHF. As DNA, the CDR3 is TGTGCCAGCAGCATGGACAACTCACGGGGGCCCCAGCATTTT. Full variable domain (missing parts from reference TRBV9 and TRBJ1-5): DSGVTQTPKHLITATGQRVTLRCSPRSGDLSVYWYQQSLDQGLQFLIQYYNGEERAKGNILERFSAQQFPDLHSELNLSSLELGDSALYFCASSMDNSRGPQHFGDGTRLSIL.

CDR3 sequence: CASGGGVEKLFF. The CDR3 DNA is TGTGCCAGCGGCGGGGGTGTTGAAAAACTGTTTTTT. The rearrangement uses TRBV6-5 and TRBJ1-4; a possible D gene is TRBD1 (5 bases). This CDR3 spans 12 amino acids. Between the trimmed V and J ends, which lost 8 bases and 7 bases, there was a span of 11 bases. Per the germline V gene, CDR1 is MNHEY and CDR2 is SVGAGI.

The rearrangement joins TRBV4-3 to TRBJ2-5; TRBD1 matches 7 bases. Trimming removed 3 bases from V and 5 bases from J; junction bases left unmatched: 9. In germline, CDR1 is LGHNA, CDR2 YSLEER. The CDR3 covers 15 residues. Here the CDR3 reads CASSQLLTGVETQYF. DNA of the CDR3: TGCGCCAGCAGCCAGCTATTAACAGGGGTCGAGACCCAGTACTTC.

This clone was seen more than once but under ten times. The V and J genes are TRBV10-3 and TRBJ1-1, with 8 bases lining up with TRBD1. CDR3 size: 14 residues. CDR1 and CDR2 (germline): ENHRY, SYGVKD. The V gene end was trimmed by 5 bases and the J gene end by 1 base; junction bases not matched to a gene: 3. CDR3: CAISRQGTNTEAFF. DNA for the CDR3: TGTGCCATCAGTCGACAGGGGACGAACACTGAAGCTTTCTTT.

There are a few counts of this clone. V gene TRBV4-3 combines with J gene TRBJ1-6; D not resolved. Deletions cut 2 bases from V and 5 bases from J, with 7 bases between. Germline lookup yields CDR1 LGHNA and CDR2 YSLEER. The CDR3 spans 14 residues. The CDR3 region has the DNA TGCGCCAGCAGCCAATTAGTAGATAATTCACCCCTCCACTTT. It encodes CASSQLVDNSPLHF.

This clone has only a few counts. This sequence joins TRBV30 and TRBJ2-3, with D maybe TRBD1 (6 bases). The V end lost 2 bases, the J end lost 6 bases, and 18 bases lay between the germline ends. CDR3 length equals 15 residues. Germline CDR1 reads GTSNPN; CDR2 reads SVGIG (reference sequence). The CDR3 loop is CAWSPRVGGVDTQYF. In nucleotides, the CDR3 is TGTGCCTGGAGTCCCCGGGTAGGGGGTGTGGATACGCAGTATTTT.

The V and J genes are TRBV6-5 and TRBJ1-1; D not certain. Trimming took 5 bases from V and 1 from J, leaving 8 bases between them. This CDR3 spans 13 amino acids. CDR1 is MNHEY, CDR2 SVGAGI, per germline. CDR3 bases: TGTGCCAGCAGTATCGACGGGAACACTGAAGCTTTCTTT. Residues: CASSIDGNTEAFF.

V gene TRBV10-3 combines with J gene TRBJ1-2; D might be TRBD1 (5 bases). Per germline, CDR1 ENHRY and CDR2 SYGVKD. The V and J ends lost 7 bases and 3 bases respectively, with 15 bases between them. CDR3 length: 14 residues. The CDR3 loop is CAITTDRGDYGYTF. The CDR3 coding sequence is TGTGCCATCACCACCGACCGGGGGGACTATGGCTACACCTTC.

This clone turned up a few times. The chain combines TRBV7-9 with TRBJ1-4; no firm D call. The ends were cut back, 0 bases at V and 7 bases at J, with 9 bases in the middle. The CDR3 runs to 14 residues. Germline CDR1 is SEHNR and CDR2 is FQNEAQ (reference sequence). CDR3 DNA: TGTGCCAGCAGCTTAGCATCGGGGAGTGAAAAACTGTTTTTT. Translating gives CASSLASGSEKLFF.

A remark on this clone: A much bigger clone sits one base away, suggesting this may be a read error. This CDR3 is also generated by other DNA sequences in the sample. The chain is built from TRBV14 and TRBJ1-4; D is possibly TRBD1 (6 bases). V dropped 1 base and J dropped 4 bases, with 7 bases sitting between them. The CDR3 consists of 14 residues. Looked up from germline, CDR1 is SGHDN and CDR2 is FVKESK. Here the CDR3 reads CASSQVQGNEKLFF. The CDR3 DNA reads as TGTGCCAGCAGCCAAGTACAGGGTAATGAAAAACTGTTTTTT. Full variable domain (rest looked up from reference TRBV14 and TRBJ1-4): EAGVTQFPSHSVIEKGQTVTLRCDPISGHDNLYWYRRVMGKEIKFLLHFVKESKQDESGMPNNRFLAERTGGTYSTLKVQPAELEDSGVYFCASSQVQGNEKLFFGSGTQLSVL.

The chain recombines TRBV29-1 with TRBJ2-7; the match to TRBD1 covers 7 bases. With 7 bases clipped from V and 0 bases from J, the junction kept 6 bases outside the gene matches. This CDR3 comprises 13 residues. CDR1 and CDR2 from the germline V gene are SQVTM and ANQGSEA. Written as DNA, the CDR3 is TGCAGCGCCAAGGACAGGCTCTCCTACGAGCAGTACTTC. This codes for CSAKDRLSYEQYF.

This clone was seen a few times. This chain uses TRBV11-2 with TRBJ2-3, with TRBD2 as a possible D gene (6 bases). This CDR3 spans 14 amino acids. V lost 4 bases, J lost 2 bases, and 10 bases lay in between. Germline V gene lookup returns CDR1 SGHAT and CDR2 FQNNGV. The CDR3 sequence: CASSSGLHTDTQYF. The CDR3 DNA reads TGTGCCAGCAGCTCGGGACTGCACACAGATACGCAGTATTTT.

This clone occurred a few times. The chain uses TRBV5-1 and TRBJ2-1; D uncertain. The V gene lost 0 bases and the J gene lost 9 bases, with 7 bases spanning the gap. The germline CDR1 and CDR2 sequences are SGHRS and YFSETQ. The CDR3 totals 12 residues. The CDR3 sequence is CASSLDRGEQFF. DNA of the CDR3: TGCGCCAGCAGCTTGGATAGAGGTGAGCAGTTCTTC.

This clone was counted only a few times. The chain uses TRBV7-2 and TRBJ1-6; possibly TRBD1 for D (5 bases). V was cut by 5 bases and J by 0 bases, with 8 bases left in between. Germline CDR1 and CDR2: SGHTA and FQGNSA. The CDR3 sequence is 15 residues long. The CDR3 coding sequence is TGTGCCAGCAGCCCAGACAGCTCCTATAATTCACCCCTCCACTTT. This encodes CASSPDSSYNSPLHF. The variable domain in full, completed from reference TRBV7-2 and TRBJ1-6, reads GAGVSQSPSNKVTEKGKDVELRCDPISGHTALYWYRQSLGQGLEFLIYFQGNSAPDKSGLPSDRFSAERTGGSVSTLTIQRTQQEDSAVYLCASSPDSSYNSPLHFGNGTRLTVT.

This chain uses TRBV6-1 with TRBJ1-1; D remains ambiguous. The V and J ends lost 7 bases and 7 bases respectively, with 13 bases between them. Germline V lookup: CDR1 MNHNS, CDR2 SASEGT. The CDR3 consists of 12 residues. As DNA, the CDR3 is TGTGCCAGCAACCTACCGGCGGGTGAAGCTTTCTTT. Translated: CASNLPAGEAFF.